The entry below describes one T cell receptor (beta chain). The antigen is not known. This sample is drawn from a study of PD-1 blockade in classical Hodgkin lymphoma. The repertoire was sequenced with immunoSEQ multiplex PCR; TCRdb's copy has only in-frame clones and lacks some. The sample has some 19,000 clones, roughly three quarters seen once. V was clipped by 4 bases and J by 0 bases, with 19 bases between them. CDR1 is GTSNPN, CDR2 SVGIG, per germline (reference sequence). The CDR3 is made up of 17 amino acids. The study's findings and limits: Exclusion was applied to patients who started nivolumab under 1 year after ASCT. Healthy donors reportedly exceeded newly diagnosed patients in baseline TCR diversity.

Time point given: cycle 4 day 1 (C4D1), after more than 5 weeks of nivolumab. There was relapse after autologous stem cell transplantation in every patient, and there was variation in brentuximab vedotin exposure. Researchers used magnetic negative selection to pull out pure CD4+ T cells from thawed PBMCs. Best outcomes ranged across complete response, partial response and progressive disease. The receptor was derived from a human donor with classical Hodgkin lymphoma. The material was CD4+ T cells from blood, obtained before the fourth cycle of nivolumab. V gene TRBV30 combines with J gene TRBJ1-3, with D uncertain. The CDR3 here is CAWTMGKGGSSGNTIYF. The CDR3 coding sequence is TGTGCCTGGACAATGGGAAAAGGCGGTAGCTCTGGAAACACCATATATTTT.